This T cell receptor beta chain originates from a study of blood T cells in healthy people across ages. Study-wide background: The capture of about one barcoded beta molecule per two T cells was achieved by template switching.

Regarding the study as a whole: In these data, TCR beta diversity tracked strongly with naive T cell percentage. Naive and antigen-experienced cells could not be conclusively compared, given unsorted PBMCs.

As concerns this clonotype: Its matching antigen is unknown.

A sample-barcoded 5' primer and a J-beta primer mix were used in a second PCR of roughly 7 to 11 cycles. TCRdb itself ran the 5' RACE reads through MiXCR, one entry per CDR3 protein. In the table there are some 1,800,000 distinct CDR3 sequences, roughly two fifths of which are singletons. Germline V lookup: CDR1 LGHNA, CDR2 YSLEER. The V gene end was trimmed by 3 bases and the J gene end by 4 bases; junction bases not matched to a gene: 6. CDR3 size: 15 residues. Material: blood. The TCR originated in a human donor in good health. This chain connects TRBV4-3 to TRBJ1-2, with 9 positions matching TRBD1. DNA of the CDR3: TGCGCCAGCAGCCAGGACAGGGGCAGCCTCTATGGCTACACCTTC. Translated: CASSQDRGSLYGYTF.